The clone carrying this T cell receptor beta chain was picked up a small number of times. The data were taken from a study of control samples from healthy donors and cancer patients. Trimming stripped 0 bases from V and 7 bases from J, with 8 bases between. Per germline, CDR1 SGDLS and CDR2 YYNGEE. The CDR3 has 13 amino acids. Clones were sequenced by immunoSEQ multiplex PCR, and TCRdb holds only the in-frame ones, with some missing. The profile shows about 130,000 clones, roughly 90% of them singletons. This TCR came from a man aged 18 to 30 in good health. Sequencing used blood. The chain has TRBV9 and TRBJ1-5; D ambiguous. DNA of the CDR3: TGTGCCAGCAGCGTAGACGGGCAGCAGCCCCAGCATTTT. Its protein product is CASSVDGQQPQHF. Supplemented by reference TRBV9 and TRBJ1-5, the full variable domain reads DSGVTQTPKHLITATGQRVTLRCSPRSGDLSVYWYQQSLDQGLQFLIQYYNGEERAKGNILERFSAQQFPDLHSELNLSSLELGDSALYFCASSVDGQQPQHFGDGTRLSIL.